The clone carrying this T cell receptor beta chain has only one observation. The record originates from a study of blood T cell repertoires in COVID-19. Study information: Sources were T cells, B-cell-depleted T cells, or PBMCs; the material itself was cDNA or gDNA.

With 2 bases removed from V and 4 bases from J, the gap between germline ends came to 10 bases. CDR1 and CDR2 from the germline V gene are LNHNV and YYDKDF (reference sequence). This CDR3 comprises 14 residues. Authors' data handling: Cell counts per sample came from amplifying reference gene primers. Profiled with immunoSEQ multiplex PCR; TCRdb holds only in-frame clones, not every one. V, J and clone size are those of that table, while D and trimming were read from the DNA. The table has approximately 70,000 clones, more than 70% seen once. The sample taken for sequencing was peripheral blood. This sequence was found in a woman aged 55-70 years with acute or convalescent COVID-19. The gene calls are TRBV15 and TRBJ2-3, with a tentative D call TRBD2 (5 bases). The CDR3 is CATSRSERADTQYF. In nucleotides, the CDR3 is TGTGCCACCAGCAGATCTGAGAGGGCAGATACGCAGTATTTT.